The clone carrying this T cell receptor (beta chain) showed up many times. Its antigen is still unknown. These data belong to a study of human T cells and chemical hapten exposure. Study-wide results and limits: Expanded TCRs made up significantly more big CDR3 similarity clusters than controls did.

Documented time point: patch test 3, about 24 weeks after DPC sensitization. Sample treatment: therapeutic diphenylcyclopropenone sensitization with weekly scalp DPC. Via MiXCR, TCRdb re-called the RACE reads, giving one row per CDR3 protein. The sample has some 180,000 distinct CDR3 sequences, 20% to 25% seen once. Trimming shortened V by 8 bases and J by 5 bases, and 9 bases separated the two germline ends. The CDR3 spans 11 residues. The V gene's germline CDR1 is MNHEY and CDR2 SMNVEV (reference sequence). The sequencing used whole blood, collected in connection with sensitization to the hapten diphenylcyclopropenone (DPC). The receptor was derived from a woman aged 40 to 49 with alopecia areata. Some clones in this sample may be carry-over from other donors' samples. The chain recombines TRBV27 with TRBJ1-2; the D gene is possibly TRBD1 (5 bases). The CDR3 region has the DNA TGTGCCAGCGGCAGGGAGTATGGCTACACCTTC. Protein sequence: CASGREYGYTF.